A single sample gave rise to the 11 T cell receptor beta chains below, sequenced in a study of CD8 T cells in ankylosing spondylitis. TCRdb reprocessed the 5' RACE reads with MiXCR, giving one entry per CDR3 protein. The table lists roughly 36,000 distinct CDR3 sequences, around 14% of them singletons, with 36% in the top ten. Sequenced: blood. The receptors were gathered from a male donor with ankylosing spondylitis or in good health (not recorded which).

The chain is built from TRBV3-1 and TRBJ2-1, with 9 bases fitting TRBD2. CDR1 and CDR2 (germline): LGHDT, YNNKEL (reference sequence). The CDR3 contains 16 residues. Losses at the gene ends were 3 bases for V and 4 bases for J; bases not matched to a gene: 7. CDR3 nucleotide sequence: TGTGCCAGCAGCCAGTATCTAGCGGGATCGTACAATGAGCAGTTCTTC. This codes for CASSQYLAGSYNEQFF.

This rearrangement joins TRBV28 to TRBJ2-3, with D possibly called TRBD1 or TRBD2 (5 bases each). The germline V gene has CDR1 MDHEN and CDR2 SYDVKM. V was cut by 3 bases and J by 3 bases, with 13 bases left in between. The CDR3 has 15 residues. The CDR3 reads CASSFGTGYTDTQYF. For the CDR3, the DNA is TGTGCCAGCAGTTTCGGGACGGGTTATACAGATACGCAGTATTTT.

This chain uses TRBV18 with TRBJ1-4; D call uncertain. Trimming left V 3 bases short and J 5 bases short, with 13 bases between. The germline V gene encodes CDR1 KGHSH and CDR2 LQKENI. This CDR3 region has 15 residues. CDR3 sequence reads: CASSPETRPNEKLFF. CDR3 sequence (DNA): TGTGCCAGCTCACCCGAAACACGCCCAAATGAAAAACTGTTTTTT. Filled out from reference TRBV18 and TRBJ1-4, the complete variable domain reads NAGVMQNPRHLVRRRGQEARLRCSPMKGHSHVYWYRQLPEEGLKFMVYLQKENIIDESGMPKERFSAEFPKEGPSILRIQQVVRGDSAAYFCASSPETRPNEKLFFGSGTQLSVL.

The chain combines TRBV29-1 with TRBJ1-1, with unresolved D. Deletions cut 6 bases from V and 2 bases from J, with 7 bases between. CDR1 is SQVTM and CDR2 is ANQGSEA in the germline V gene. CDR3 length: 11 residues. CDR3 coding DNA: TGCAGCGTGGCACTCAACACTGAAGCTTTCTTT. Encoded protein: CSVALNTEAFF.

This clonotype has just a few counts. This CDR3 is CASSAGGSRVHEQYF. The CDR3 bases are TGTGCCAGCAGCGCAGGGGGCTCACGGGTGCACGAGCAGTACTTC. The chain combines TRBV2 with TRBJ2-7; 8 positions agree with TRBD1. The V gene end was trimmed by 6 bases and the J gene end by 5 bases; junction bases not matched to a gene: 12. This CDR3 is 15 amino acids long. Germline V gene sequence: CDR1 SNHLY, CDR2 FYNNEI.

V is TRBV12-3 or TRBV12-4 and J is TRBJ2-3; 9 bases are shared with TRBD1. The CDR3 is 15 residues long. Trimming at V came to 6 bases and at J to 0 bases, leaving 4 bases not matched to a gene. The CDR3 bases are TGTGCCAGCAGGCGGACAGGGGCTAGCACAGATACGCAGTATTTT. Its translation: CASRRTGASTDTQYF.

The rearrangement uses TRBV4-2 and TRBJ1-1; D may be TRBD1 (5 bases). Trimming stripped 0 bases from V and 1 base from J, with 9 bases between. Germline CDR1 reads LGHNA; CDR2 reads YNFKEQ. CDR3 length: 15 residues. Here the CDR3 reads CASSQEGDRNTEAFF. The CDR3 DNA is TGTGCCAGCAGCCAAGAAGGTGACAGGAACACTGAAGCTTTCTTT.

V usage is TRBV5-5 and J usage is TRBJ2-1, with 10 bases lining up with TRBD2. Trimming at V came to 6 bases and at J to 0 bases, leaving 9 bases not matched to a gene. The CDR3 length is 17 residues. The germline CDR1 and CDR2 sequences are SGHKS and YYEKEE (reference sequence). CDR3 amino acids: CASKGGAGGNSYNEQFF. The CDR3 nucleotides are TGTGCCAGCAAAGGAGGAGCGGGGGGGAACTCCTACAATGAGCAGTTCTTC. Looking up the rest from reference TRBV5-5 and TRBJ2-1 gives the full variable domain: DAGVTQSPTHLIKTRGQQVTLRCSPISGHKSVSWYQQVLGQGPQFIFQYYEKEERGRGNFPDRFSARQFPNYSSELNVNALLLGDSALYLCASKGGAGGNSYNEQFFGPGTRLTVL.

This clonotype was found a few times. This sequence joins TRBV20-1 and TRBJ2-1; TRBD2 might be the D (5 bases). Germline-derived CDR1 and CDR2 are DFQATT and SNEGSKA (reference sequence). Trimming left V 3 bases short and J 1 base short, with 10 bases between. This CDR3 region has 14 residues. CDR3 coding DNA: TGCAGTGCTAGGAGACGGGGTTCCTACAATGAGCAGTTCTTC. Translating it yields CSARRRGSYNEQFF.

The chain links TRBV10-3 to TRBJ2-1; perhaps TRBD2 as D (5 bases). The germline V gene encodes CDR1 ENHRY and CDR2 SYGVKD. The V gene lost 8 bases and the J gene lost 7 bases, with 15 bases spanning the gap. This CDR3 comprises 13 residues. In nucleotides, the CDR3 is TGTGCCATCGGTAGCGAGAGGACTAATGAGCAGTTCTTC. It specifies CAIGSERTNEQFF.

This clonotype was seen more than once but under ten times. Here the CDR3 reads CATSDFGTGATGELFF. As DNA, the CDR3 is TGTGCCACCAGTGATTTTGGGACAGGTGCTACCGGGGAGCTGTTTTTT. This chain joins TRBV24-1 and TRBJ2-2; 8 nucleotides agree with TRBD1. The germline CDR1 and CDR2 sequences are KGHDR and SFDVKD. There are 16 residues in the CDR3. Trimming cost V 1 base and J 5 bases; bases outside gene matches: 5.